Listed here is a single TCR beta chain. What it recognizes is unknown. Germline V gene sequence: CDR1 DFQATT, CDR2 SNEGSKA (reference sequence). The CDR3 is 11 residues long. Trimming shortened V by 2 bases and J by 9 bases, and 5 bases separated the two germline ends. This entry is derived from a study of T cell responses to AZD1222 COVID-19 vaccine. Study information: Second doses that came at about 4 or about 12 weeks were put together.

Study observations and caveats: Spike-specific TCRs gained breadth and depth after people received two AZD1222 doses. In a largely white British group with more females than males, clonal diversity was possibly underestimated.

Only in-frame clones appear in the TCRdb table, and some are missing; sequencing was by immunoSEQ multiplex PCR. This table holds about 100,000 clones, 85% to 95% found once. The receptor's source is an adult in good health. V gene TRBV20-1 combines with J gene TRBJ1-6; no firm D call. This specimen was peripheral blood, taken on day 0 of AZD1222 vaccination. The CDR3 DNA reads TGCAGTGCTAGAAGCTCTTCACCCCTCCACTTT. Translating gives CSARSSSPLHF.